This T cell receptor (beta chain) was recovered during a study of cytomegalovirus exposure and HLA in healthy donors. As for the study in general: HLA-typed donors were the source of 90 million or so unique TCRs, which an early data release held. General study findings and limits: For presence/absence analyses, sequencing depth was assumed to be roughly uniform across donors. Sequencing likely produced, as an artifact, a cluster of highly shared sequence variants.

The V segment lost 2 bases and the J segment 2 bases; nucleotides outside the gene matches: 0. Germline V gene lookup returns CDR1 SGHTA and CDR2 FQGTGA. The CDR3 spans 15 residues. Note on this clone: Its antigen remains unidentified.

PCR was performed using 60 Vbeta and 13 Jbeta primers. Original processing notes: Unique TCR beta chains numbered around 80 million in a later analysis, with roughly 11 million shared. Measured with immunoSEQ multiplex PCR; TCRdb has only the in-frame clones, and not every one. D and trimming were read from the DNA, whereas the V and J calls and clone size are those reported in that table. This sample has about 190,000 clones, with roughly 80% found just once. This sequence was found in a male donor in good health and CMV-seronegative. Sequencing was carried out using PBMCs. The gene calls are TRBV7-3 and TRBJ2-6; 7 nucleotides align to TRBD1. The CDR3 protein is CASSLQGAGANVLTF. The CDR3 nucleotides are TGTGCCAGCAGCTTACAGGGGGCTGGGGCCAACGTCCTGACTTTC. Drawing the rest from reference TRBV7-3 and TRBJ2-6, the complete variable domain is GAGVSQTPSNKVTEKGKYVELRCDPISGHTALYWYRQSLGQGPEFLIYFQGTGAADDSGLPNDRFFAVRPEGSVSTLKIQRTERGDSAVYLCASSLQGAGANVLTFGAGSRLTVL.